The 2 T cell receptor beta chains given below trace back to one sample, sequenced in a study of early stage breast cancer tumors. Method: immunoSEQ multiplex PCR; TCRdb's copy keeps in-frame clones and lacks some. Here the sample spans about 31,000 clones, roughly 80% being singletons. The sequenced sample consisted of blood. These receptors were collected from a person in their 40s with breast cancer.

The chain employs TRBV28 and TRBJ2-6, with no clear D. The germline V and J ends were trimmed by 0 bases and 1 base, with 4 bases remaining between them. Germline V CDR1 and CDR2: MDHEN, SYDVKM. The CDR3 is made up of 15 amino acids. Written as DNA, the CDR3 is TGTGCCAGCAGTTTATGGGAATCTGGGGCCAACGTCCTGACTTTC. Its translation is CASSLWESGANVLTF.

The sample holds a few counts of this clone. CDR3 coding DNA: TGCGCCAGCAGCTTTAGCGGTTCCAACATTCAGTACTTC. Protein sequence: CASSFSGSNIQYF. The chain has TRBV4-3 and TRBJ2-4; tentative D call: TRBD2 (6 bases). V lost 5 bases, J lost 7 bases, and 12 bases lay in between. The CDR3 loop spans 13 amino acids. CDR1 is LGHNA and CDR2 is YSLEER in the germline V gene.